This TCR beta chain emerged from a study of cytomegalovirus exposure and HLA in healthy donors. Study-wide background: From HLA-typed donors, an early data release held roughly 89 million unique TCRs.

Overall study results and limits: As a later analysis showed, a missense DCLRE1C variant was linked to trimming of TCR beta V- and J-genes.

To note about this clone: Its matching antigen is unknown.

The CDR3 length is 15 residues. With 5 bases removed from V and 0 bases from J, the gap between germline ends came to 8 bases. Germline V gene sequence: CDR1 MGHDK, CDR2 SYGVNS. Primers for the PCR totalled 60 Vbeta and 13 Jbeta. Clones were read by immunoSEQ multiplex PCR, and TCRdb kept only the in-frame ones, dropping some. The sample lists about 120,000 clones, more than 75% seen once, with under 13% in the top ten. This TCR derives from a man aged 30 to 39 in good health and CMV-seropositive. The sequencing input was PBMCs. The rearrangement joins TRBV25-1 to TRBJ2-6; D gene unclear. The CDR3 protein is CASSPFNSGANVLTF. The CDR3 DNA sequence: TGTGCCAGCAGTCCGTTTAACTCTGGGGCCAACGTCCTGACTTTC.